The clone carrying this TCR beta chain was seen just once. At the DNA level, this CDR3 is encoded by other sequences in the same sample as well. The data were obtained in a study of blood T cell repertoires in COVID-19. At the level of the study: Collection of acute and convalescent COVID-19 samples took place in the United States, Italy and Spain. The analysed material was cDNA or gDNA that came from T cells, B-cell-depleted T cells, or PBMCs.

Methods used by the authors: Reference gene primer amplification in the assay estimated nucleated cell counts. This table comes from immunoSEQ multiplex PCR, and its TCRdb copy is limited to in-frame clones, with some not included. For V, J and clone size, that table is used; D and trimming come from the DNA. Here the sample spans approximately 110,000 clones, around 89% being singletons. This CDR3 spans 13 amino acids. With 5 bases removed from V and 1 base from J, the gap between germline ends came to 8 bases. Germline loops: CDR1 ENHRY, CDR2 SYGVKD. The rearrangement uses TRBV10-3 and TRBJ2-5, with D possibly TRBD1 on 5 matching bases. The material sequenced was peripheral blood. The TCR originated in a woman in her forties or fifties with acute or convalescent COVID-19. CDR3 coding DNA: TGTGCCATCAGTACAGGAACCCAAGAGACCCAGTACTTC. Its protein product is CAISTGTQETQYF.